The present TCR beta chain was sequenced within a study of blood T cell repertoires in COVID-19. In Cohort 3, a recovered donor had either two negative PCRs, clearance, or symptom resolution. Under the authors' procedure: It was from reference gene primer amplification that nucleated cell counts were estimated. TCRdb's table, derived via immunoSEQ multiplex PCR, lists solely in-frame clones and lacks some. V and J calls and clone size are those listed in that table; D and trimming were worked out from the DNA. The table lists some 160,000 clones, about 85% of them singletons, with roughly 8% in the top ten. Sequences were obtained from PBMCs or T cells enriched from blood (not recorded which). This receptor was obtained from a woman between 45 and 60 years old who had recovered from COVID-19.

In DNA form, the CDR3 reads TGTGCCAGCAGCTATACAGGGAACTGGGAGGAGACCCAGTACTTC. Its translation is CASSYTGNWEETQYF. V usage is TRBV7-2 and J usage is TRBJ2-5, with D possibly TRBD1 on 6 matching bases. CDR3 length equals 15 residues. V lost 4 bases, J lost 5 bases, and 17 bases lay in between. The germline V gene has CDR1 SGHTA and CDR2 FQGNSA.